One and the same sample provided the 25 T cell receptor beta chains below, sequenced in a study of beta chain features in type 1 diabetes. The isolated RNA, all of it, was reverse transcribed, so expressed TCRB transcripts were what got sequenced. Repertoires were generated with immunoSEQ multiplex PCR, while TCRdb's copy carries only in-frame clones and drops some. The sample records 200,000 to 300,000 clones, around 65% being singletons. Specimen: naive CD4+ T cells from blood. The receptors come from a man aged 25-40 years in good health.

The chain has TRBV2 and TRBJ2-3; D remains ambiguous. In germline, CDR1 is SNHLY, CDR2 FYNNEI. V lost 7 bases to trimming and J lost 3 bases, with 17 bases between them. The CDR3 is 15 amino acids. The CDR3 loop is CASKPTGARTDTQYF. The CDR3 DNA is TGTGCCAGCAAGCCCACGGGCGCTAGAACAGATACGCAGTATTTT.

This clone has only a few counts. The chain has TRBV30 and TRBJ1-2; D ambiguous. V lost 3 bases to trimming and J lost 4 bases, with 9 bases between them. This CDR3 comprises 12 residues. CDR1 GTSNPN and CDR2 SVGIG come from the germline V gene (reference sequence). DNA of the CDR3: TGTGCCTGGAGGGGGAATCCCTATGGCTACACCTTC. Translation gives CAWRGNPYGYTF.

The chain links TRBV29-1 to TRBJ1-1; D gene uncertain. CDR3 length equals 12 residues. Trimming took 6 bases from V and 1 from J, leaving 9 bases between them. Germline loops: CDR1 SQVTM, CDR2 ANQGSEA. CDR3: CSVDLENTEAFF. Here the CDR3 DNA reads TGCAGCGTGGACTTAGAGAACACTGAAGCTTTCTTT.

The chain couples TRBV13 to TRBJ2-3, with 7 bases that match TRBD2. Trimming took 5 bases from V and 3 from J; bases not matched to a gene: 5. CDR1 PRHDT and CDR2 FYEKMQ come from the germline V gene (reference sequence). The CDR3 totals 14 residues. DNA of the CDR3: TGTGCCAGCAGCCCCTGGGGAGGGACAGATACGCAGTATTTT. Amino acid sequence: CASSPWGGTDTQYF. The variable domain in full, completed from reference TRBV13 and TRBJ2-3, reads AAGVIQSPRHLIKEKRETATLKCYPIPRHDTVYWYQQGPGQDPQFLISFYEKMQSDKGSIPDRFSAQQFSDYHSELNMSSLELGDSALYFCASSPWGGTDTQYFGPGTRLTVL.

This clone was picked up a small number of times. Different DNA sequences within this sample yield the same CDR3. V and J are TRBV30 and TRBJ1-1; no definite D call. Per the germline V gene, CDR1 is GTSNPN and CDR2 is SVGIG (reference sequence). This CDR3 contains 13 residues. The V and J ends lost 0 bases and 2 bases respectively, with 7 bases between them. The CDR3 sequence is CAWSVWGNTEAFF. For the CDR3, the DNA is TGTGCCTGGAGTGTATGGGGAAACACTGAAGCTTTCTTT.

The chain is built from TRBV7-2 and TRBJ2-7, with a tentative D call TRBD1 (6 bases). The CDR3 runs 15 residues. V gave up 1 base and J gave up 3 bases, with 13 bases separating them. From germline, CDR1 is SGHTA and CDR2 FQGNSA. CDR3 amino acids: CASSLDGTPNYEQYF. In DNA form, the CDR3 reads TGTGCCAGCAGCTTAGACGGGACACCGAACTACGAGCAGTACTTC.

The gene calls are TRBV11-2 and TRBJ1-6; a weak D match, TRBD1 (5 bases). V lost 5 bases and J lost 10, with 18 bases in between. The germline gives CDR1 SGHAT, CDR2 FQNNGV. The CDR3 sequence is 15 residues long. CDR3 in amino acids: CASSPSQGIGSPLHF. As DNA, the CDR3 is TGTGCCAGCAGCCCCAGTCAGGGAATTGGATCACCCCTCCACTTT.

The chain links TRBV5-1 to TRBJ2-3; the match to TRBD2 covers 10 bases. The V segment lost 0 bases and the J segment 5 bases; nucleotides outside the gene matches: 6. CDR1 is SGHRS, CDR2 YFSETQ, per germline. This CDR3 spans 16 amino acids. The CDR3 nucleotides are TGCGCCAGCAGCTTGGCCCCAGCGGGAGGGGGAGATACGCAGTATTTT. Protein product: CASSLAPAGGGDTQYF.

V is TRBV7-2 and J is TRBJ2-1; unclear D gene. This CDR3 has 14 amino acids. The germline V and J ends were trimmed by 5 bases and 6 bases, with 14 bases remaining between them. Germline CDR1 and CDR2: SGHTA and FQGNSA. The CDR3 is CASSPSLVLNEQFF. CDR3 DNA sequence: TGTGCCAGCAGCCCCTCCTTGGTCCTCAATGAGCAGTTCTTC.

This clone showed up just a few times. The rearrangement links TRBV7-9 to TRBJ2-7; D is uncertain. Trimming removed 6 bases at V and 3 bases at J, with 9 bases between. The length of the CDR3 is 12 residues. From germline, CDR1 is SEHNR and CDR2 FQNEAQ (reference sequence). CDR3 nucleotide sequence: TGTGCCAGCAGTTATACCGACTACGAGCAGTACTTC. This gives the protein CASSYTDYEQYF.

This clone was counted a few times. The chain employs TRBV29-1 and TRBJ2-1; no clear D gene. With 4 bases removed from V and 4 bases from J, the gap between germline ends came to 11 bases. Germline V gene lookup returns CDR1 SQVTM and CDR2 ANQGSEA. CDR3 length: 13 amino acids. CDR3 in amino acids: CSVASPAYNEQFF. CDR3 sequence (DNA): TGCAGCGTTGCGAGCCCTGCTTACAATGAGCAGTTCTTC.

This clone was recorded a few times. The chain combines TRBV6-5 with TRBJ2-5; 7 bases fit TRBD1. Germline assignment: CDR1 MNHEY and CDR2 SVGAGI. V dropped 7 bases and J dropped 5; count of bases not matched to a gene: 10. The CDR3 is 14 amino acids. The CDR3 region is CASTSEGGGETQYF. For the CDR3, the DNA is TGTGCCAGCACCTCAGAAGGGGGCGGTGAGACCCAGTACTTC.

CDR3 loop: CASSSFRGDNEQFF. In DNA, the CDR3 is TGTGCCAGCAGCTCTTTCCGCGGGGACAATGAGCAGTTCTTC. The chain uses TRBV13 and TRBJ2-1; TRBD2 might be the D (6 bases). The ends were cut back, 4 bases at V and 5 bases at J, with 12 bases in the middle. The CDR3 is 14 amino acids. CDR1 is PRHDT and CDR2 is FYEKMQ in the germline V gene (reference sequence).

The V gene is TRBV6-5, the J gene TRBJ2-1; perhaps TRBD1 as D (8 bases). Germline loops: CDR1 MNHEY, CDR2 SVGAGI. V lost 4 bases and J 9 bases, leaving 13 bases between the germline ends. This CDR3 contains 13 residues. The CDR3 region is CASSLDREGEQFF. Here the CDR3 DNA reads TGTGCCAGCAGTTTGGACAGGGAGGGTGAGCAGTTCTTC.

This clone occurred a few times. The gene calls are TRBV28 and TRBJ2-1; TRBD2 agrees at 13 bases. V was clipped by 7 bases and J by 8 bases; unmatched bases: 8. The V gene's germline CDR1 is MDHEN and CDR2 SYDVKM. This CDR3 contains 15 residues. As DNA, the CDR3 is TGTGCCAGCATGGGACTAGCGGGGCGAATCGATGAGCAGTTCTTC. It yields the protein CASMGLAGRIDEQFF.

This clone was counted a few times. The chain employs TRBV29-1 and TRBJ2-5, with D perhaps TRBD1 (6 bases). Germline loops: CDR1 SQVTM, CDR2 ANQGSEA. The CDR3 is made up of 12 amino acids. Trimming took 6 bases from V and 2 from J, leaving 10 bases between them. As DNA, the CDR3 is TGCAGCGTGACGCAGGGGCAAGAGACCCAGTACTTC. Translating gives CSVTQGQETQYF.

The rearrangement links TRBV9 to TRBJ2-4; D is possibly TRBD1 or TRBD2 (6 bases each). The CDR3 is made up of 15 amino acids. In germline, CDR1 is SGDLS, CDR2 YYNGEE. The V end was cut by 2 bases, the J end by 6 bases, with 15 bases between. CDR3 protein: CASSVELGGTNIQYF. CDR3 DNA sequence: TGTGCCAGCAGCGTTGAATTAGGGGGGACAAACATTCAGTACTTC.

The rearrangement joins TRBV29-1 to TRBJ2-7; TRBD2 matches 7 bases. Per germline, CDR1 SQVTM and CDR2 ANQGSEA. This CDR3 has 14 residues. V shed 4 bases and J 0 bases; nucleotides not matched to a gene: 6. CDR3 nucleotides: TGCAGCGTTGCGGCGGGAGTTAACTCCTACGAGCAGTACTTC. Translating gives CSVAAGVNSYEQYF.

This sequence joins TRBV7-2 and TRBJ2-1; D is tentatively TRBD1 or TRBD2 (6 bases each). V shed 5 bases and J shed 6 bases, with 17 bases lying between them. Germline CDR1 SGHTA, CDR2 FQGNSA. The CDR3 totals 15 residues. CDR3 region: CASSGDRRVPNEQFF. CDR3 bases: TGTGCCAGCAGCGGCGACAGGAGGGTTCCCAATGAGCAGTTCTTC. Based on the CDR3 plus reference TRBV7-2 and TRBJ2-1, the full variable domain is GAGVSQSPSNKVTEKGKDVELRCDPISGHTALYWYRQSLGQGLEFLIYFQGNSAPDKSGLPSDRFSAERTGGSVSTLTIQRTQQEDSAVYLCASSGDRRVPNEQFFGPGTRLTVL.

The J gene is TRBJ2-5, the V gene TRBV2; maybe TRBD2 (7 bases). The CDR3 contains 13 residues. Trimming pared 4 bases from V and 7 bases from J, leaving 13 bases between. CDR1 and CDR2 from the germline V gene are SNHLY and FYNNEI. The CDR3 is CASSAGEGGTQYF. CDR3 coding DNA: TGTGCCAGCAGTGCAGGGGAGGGCGGGACCCAGTACTTC.

The chain joins TRBV9 to TRBJ1-6; 7 nucleotides match TRBD1. CDR3 length: 16 amino acids. V lost 0 bases, J lost 7 bases, and 7 bases stayed unmatched. Looked up from germline, CDR1 is SGDLS and CDR2 is YYNGEE. The CDR3 coding sequence is TGTGCCAGCAGCGTAGGTCCAGGGGGACGGAATTCACCCCTCCACTTT. This codes for CASSVGPGGRNSPLHF.

The rearrangement uses TRBV30 and TRBJ1-1; no clear D. V lost 2 bases and J 2 bases, leaving 9 bases between the germline ends. The CDR3 runs 13 residues. Germline values: CDR1 GTSNPN, CDR2 SVGIG (reference sequence). In nucleotides, the CDR3 is TGTGCCTGGAGTCGGACGGGAAACACTGAAGCTTTCTTT. Amino acids: CAWSRTGNTEAFF.

The chain couples TRBV30 to TRBJ2-7; D is uncertain. Germline assignment: CDR1 GTSNPN and CDR2 SVGIG (reference sequence). The ends were cut back, 0 bases at V and 6 bases at J, with 9 bases in the middle. The CDR3 is 12 amino acids. The CDR3 reads CAWSVSPFEQYF. The CDR3 DNA sequence: TGTGCCTGGAGTGTAAGCCCCTTCGAGCAGTACTTC.

This chain connects TRBV29-1 to TRBJ2-1, with TRBD1 identical over 10 bases. The trim removed 6 bases at V and 8 bases at J, leaving 4 bases unmatched. Per germline, CDR1 SQVTM and CDR2 ANQGSEA. The CDR3 is 12 residues long. The DNA of the CDR3 is TGCAGCGTCGGACAGGGGGACGATGAGCAGTTCTTC. Its translation: CSVGQGDDEQFF.

The chain employs TRBV30 and TRBJ1-1; D not certain. Germline V CDR1 and CDR2: GTSNPN, SVGIG (reference sequence). CDR3 length: 13 residues. V was shortened by 4 bases and J by 6 bases, with 15 bases between the two germline ends. The CDR3 DNA reads TGTGCCTGGATGAGGACGCCTGCGTCTGAAGCTTTCTTT. It is translated as CAWMRTPASEAFF.